This T cell receptor beta chain originates from a study of cytomegalovirus exposure and HLA in healthy donors. Profiling relied on immunoSEQ multiplex PCR, and the TCRdb table lists in-frame clones only, not all of them. The data contain 110,000 or so clones, under 85% of them singletons. Findings and caveats of the study: TCR sequences were mostly rare, though some public TCRs occurred in many donors. That first-cohort TCR clusters tended to co-occur in the 95 to 150 validation repertoires was found in a later analysis. More than 150 TCR beta chains were listed as cytomegalovirus-associated. Specific recognition of CMV antigens was confirmed in vitro for a few chains (all CMV-associated).

About this clone: Its antigen is undetermined.

CDR3 length: 14 residues. V was cut by 0 bases and J by 6 bases, with 13 bases left in between. Germline V gene data show CDR1 as GTSNPN and CDR2 as SVGIG (reference sequence). The chain links TRBV30 to TRBJ2-3; no clear D gene. The sequence was collected from a young woman in good health and CMV-seronegative. The sequencing sample was made of PBMCs. CDR3 DNA: TGTGCCTGGAGTGTCGCGCAGGTTTGGGATACGCAGTATTTT. It encodes CAWSVAQVWDTQYF.